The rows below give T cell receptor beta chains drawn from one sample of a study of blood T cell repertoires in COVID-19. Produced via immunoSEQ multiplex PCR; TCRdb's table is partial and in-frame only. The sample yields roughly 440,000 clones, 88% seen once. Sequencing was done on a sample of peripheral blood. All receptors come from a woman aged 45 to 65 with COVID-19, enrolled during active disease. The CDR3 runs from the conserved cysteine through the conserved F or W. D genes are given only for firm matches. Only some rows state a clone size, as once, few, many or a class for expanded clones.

CDR3 DNA: TGTGCCAGCTCACCCTACGTGAGCAGGGGGCATCATGGCTACACCTTC
CDR3 protein: CASSPYVSRGHHGYTF
CDR3 length: 16
D gene: TRBD1
J gene: TRBJ1-2
clone size: .
V gene: TRBV18

CDR3 DNA: TGCGCCAGCAGCTTGCTGGGACTAGCGGGGGCAGGAGATACGCAGTATTTT
CDR3 protein: CASSLLGLAGAGDTQYF
CDR3 length: 17
D gene: TRBD2
J gene: TRBJ2-3
clone size: .
V gene: TRBV5-1

CDR3 DNA: TGTGCCAGCAGTCTCGGACAGGGGGCCTATTCACCCCTCCACTTT
CDR3 protein: CASSLGQGAYSPLHF
CDR3 length: 15
D gene: TRBD1
J gene: TRBJ1-6
clone size: few
V gene: TRBV14

CDR3 DNA: TGTGCCAGCAGTGGGGGGGCCGGGGAGCTGTTTTTT
CDR3 protein: CASSGGAGELFF
CDR3 length: 12
D gene: .
J gene: TRBJ2-2
clone size: .
V gene: TRBV2

CDR3 DNA: TGTGCCACCAGCAGAGATACGGGAAATAATTCACCCCTCCACTTT
CDR3 protein: CATSRDTGNNSPLHF
CDR3 length: 15
D gene: .
J gene: TRBJ1-6
clone size: .
V gene: TRBV15

CDR3 DNA: TGTGCCAGCAGCCCGGGACTAGGCCACGATGAGCAGTTCTTC
CDR3 protein: CASSPGLGHDEQFF
CDR3 length: 14
D gene: TRBD2
J gene: TRBJ2-1
clone size: .
V gene: TRBV7-2

CDR3 DNA: TGTGCCACCCTGGACAGGCTTAATGAAAAACTGTTTTTT
CDR3 protein: CATLDRLNEKLFF
CDR3 length: 13
D gene: TRBD1
J gene: TRBJ1-4
clone size: .
V gene: TRBV28

CDR3 DNA: TGTGCCAGCAGTGCCCGGGACACCAGATATGGCTACACCTTC
CDR3 protein: CASSARDTRYGYTF
CDR3 length: 14
D gene: .
J gene: TRBJ1-2
clone size: .
V gene: TRBV2

CDR3 DNA: TGTGCCAGCAGCTTAACGACACCCCCTAGGACAGGGAATCAGCCCCAGCATTTT
CDR3 protein: CASSLTTPPRTGNQPQHF
CDR3 length: 18
D gene: TRBD1
J gene: TRBJ1-5
clone size: .
V gene: TRBV7-3

CDR3 DNA: TGTGCCAGCAGCGGACTAGCGGGGCGTACTAGCACAGATACGCAGTATTTT
CDR3 protein: CASSGLAGRTSTDTQYF
CDR3 length: 17
D gene: TRBD2
J gene: TRBJ2-3
clone size: .
V gene: TRBV3-1/TRBV3-2

CDR3 DNA: TGTGCCAGCAGTGTTAATGGAGACACTGAAGCTTTCTTT
CDR3 protein: CASSVNGDTEAFF
CDR3 length: 13
D gene: .
J gene: TRBJ1-1
clone size: .
V gene: TRBV2

CDR3 DNA: TGTGCCAGCAGCGTAGGTAATAGCGGGGTAAGCACAGATACGCAGTATTTT
CDR3 protein: CASSVGNSGVSTDTQYF
CDR3 length: 17
D gene: TRBD2
J gene: TRBJ2-3
clone size: .
V gene: TRBV9

CDR3 DNA: TGTGCCAGTAGTATGGGCCTAGCGGGGGCATCCGGGGAGCTGTTTTTT
CDR3 protein: CASSMGLAGASGELFF
CDR3 length: 16
D gene: TRBD2
J gene: TRBJ2-2
clone size: once
V gene: TRBV19

CDR3 DNA: TGTGCCAGCACCCCACTCGGGGACAGATACCAAGAGACCCAGTACTTC
CDR3 protein: CASTPLGDRYQETQYF
CDR3 length: 16
D gene: TRBD1
J gene: TRBJ2-5
clone size: .
V gene: TRBV6-2/TRBV6-3

CDR3 DNA: TGTGCCAGCAGCTTACAGTCGACAGGGGTCCCTAACTATGGCTACACCTTC
CDR3 protein: CASSLQSTGVPNYGYTF
CDR3 length: 17
D gene: TRBD1
J gene: TRBJ1-2
clone size: .
V gene: TRBV7-2

CDR3 DNA: TGTGCCAGTAGTATAAAGTTTCGGGCTAGCGGGGGGACAGATACGCAGTATTTT
CDR3 protein: CASSIKFRASGGTDTQYF
CDR3 length: 18
D gene: TRBD2
J gene: TRBJ2-3
clone size: .
V gene: TRBV19

CDR3 DNA: TGTGCCTGGAGTGTAACAGGGTTATCTTCACCCCTCCACTTT
CDR3 protein: CAWSVTGLSSPLHF
CDR3 length: 14
D gene: .
J gene: TRBJ1-6
clone size: .
V gene: TRBV30

CDR3 DNA: TGTGCCTGGGACAGGGGAGAATCACCCCTCCACTTT
CDR3 protein: CAWDRGESPLHF
CDR3 length: 12
D gene: TRBD1
J gene: TRBJ1-6
clone size: .
V gene: TRBV30

CDR3 DNA: TGTGCCAGCAGCCAAGGAGGGACAGGGAATATAGTTGGCTACACCTTC
CDR3 protein: CASSQGGTGNIVGYTF
CDR3 length: 16
D gene: TRBD1
J gene: TRBJ1-2
clone size: .
V gene: TRBV3-1/TRBV3-2

CDR3 DNA: TGTGCCAGTAGTATTTACGAGCAACATACGCAGTATTTT
CDR3 protein: CASSIYEQHTQYF
CDR3 length: 13
D gene: .
J gene: TRBJ2-3
clone size: few
V gene: TRBV19

CDR3 DNA: TGCAGTGCAGAGAGAGGCGATACGCAGTATTTT
CDR3 protein: CSAERGDTQYF
CDR3 length: 11
D gene: .
J gene: TRBJ2-3
clone size: .
V gene: TRBV20-1

CDR3 DNA: TGCGCCAGCTCCGCCGGGACAGGGGGAATTGGGGAGCTGTTTTTT
CDR3 protein: CASSAGTGGIGELFF
CDR3 length: 15
D gene: TRBD1
J gene: TRBJ2-2
clone size: few
V gene: TRBV10-1

CDR3 DNA: TGTGCCAGCAGCTACTCGGGACTAGTTCGAGGAGATACGCAGTATTTT
CDR3 protein: CASSYSGLVRGDTQYF
CDR3 length: 16
D gene: TRBD2
J gene: TRBJ2-3
clone size: .
V gene: TRBV5-4

CDR3 DNA: TGCGCCAGCAGCTACGAGGCTGCCTACGAGCAGTACTTC
CDR3 protein: CASSYEAAYEQYF
CDR3 length: 13
D gene: .
J gene: TRBJ2-7
clone size: .
V gene: TRBV5-1

CDR3 DNA: TGCGCCAGCAGCTTGGAGGAGGAGGAGACCCAGTACTTC
CDR3 protein: CASSLEEEETQYF
CDR3 length: 13
D gene: .
J gene: TRBJ2-5
clone size: .
V gene: TRBV5-1

CDR3 DNA: TGTGCCAGCTCACCAGGGCTAGGCCCTAGCGGGGGAGGAAATGAGCAGTTCTTC
CDR3 protein: CASSPGLGPSGGGNEQFF
CDR3 length: 18
D gene: TRBD2
J gene: TRBJ2-1
clone size: .
V gene: TRBV18

CDR3 DNA: TGTGCCAGCTCCCCCGGGACAGGGCGCACTGAAGCTTTCTTT
CDR3 protein: CASSPGTGRTEAFF
CDR3 length: 14
D gene: TRBD1
J gene: TRBJ1-1
clone size: .
V gene: TRBV18

CDR3 DNA: TGTGCCAGCAGCTTAGAATGGACAGCCAGAAACACCATATATTTT
CDR3 protein: CASSLEWTARNTIYF
CDR3 length: 15
D gene: .
J gene: TRBJ1-3
clone size: .
V gene: TRBV7-2

CDR3 DNA: TGTGCCAGCAGTGAAGACAGGAACACTGAAGCTTTCTTT
CDR3 protein: CASSEDRNTEAFF
CDR3 length: 13
D gene: .
J gene: TRBJ1-1
clone size: once
V gene: TRBV2

CDR3 DNA: TGTGCCAGTTCGAACCTGGGACAGGGATACGGCTACACCTTC
CDR3 protein: CASSNLGQGYGYTF
CDR3 length: 14
D gene: TRBD1
J gene: TRBJ1-2
clone size: few
V gene: TRBV28

CDR3 DNA: TGTGCCGTGGGAGCGGGTTCTTCTAATTCACCCCTCCACTTT
CDR3 protein: CAVGAGSSNSPLHF
CDR3 length: 14
D gene: .
J gene: TRBJ1-6
clone size: few
V gene: TRBV30

CDR3 DNA: TGTGCCAGCAGCACTCAGACAGGGACTGGAAACACCATATATTTT
CDR3 protein: CASSTQTGTGNTIYF
CDR3 length: 15
D gene: TRBD1
J gene: TRBJ1-3
clone size: once
V gene: TRBV5-6

CDR3 DNA: TGTGCCAGCAGTTTATTTAGTTCGTCTAACTATGGCTACACCTTC
CDR3 protein: CASSLFSSSNYGYTF
CDR3 length: 15
D gene: .
J gene: TRBJ1-2
clone size: .
V gene: TRBV27

CDR3 DNA: TGTGCCAGCAGTCTTAGCAGGGCGTATGGCTACACCTTC
CDR3 protein: CASSLSRAYGYTF
CDR3 length: 13
D gene: .
J gene: TRBJ1-2
clone size: few
V gene: TRBV28

CDR3 DNA: TGTGCCAGCAGTTACTCGGGCACCTCCACAGATACGCAGTATTTT
CDR3 protein: CASSYSGTSTDTQYF
CDR3 length: 15
D gene: .
J gene: TRBJ2-3
clone size: .
V gene: TRBV6-5

CDR3 DNA: TGTGCCAGCGGGGACCGTCGGGACAGGGGGCCGAACACCGGGGAGCTGTTTTTT
CDR3 protein: CASGDRRDRGPNTGELFF
CDR3 length: 18
D gene: .
J gene: TRBJ2-2
clone size: few
V gene: TRBV21-1

CDR3 DNA: TGTGCCAGCAGACCTTGGGGGGGCGCAGGCTCCTACAATGAGCAGTTCTTC
CDR3 protein: CASRPWGGAGSYNEQFF
CDR3 length: 17
D gene: .
J gene: TRBJ2-1
clone size: .
V gene: TRBV27

CDR3 DNA: TGTGCCAGCAGTCGAGCGGACCAAGAGACCCAGTACTTC
CDR3 protein: CASSRADQETQYF
CDR3 length: 13
D gene: .
J gene: TRBJ2-5
clone size: .
V gene: TRBV13

CDR3 DNA: TGTGCCAGCCTCTCGACAGGGGGTATTCAGACCCAGTACTTC
CDR3 protein: CASLSTGGIQTQYF
CDR3 length: 14
D gene: TRBD1
J gene: TRBJ2-5
clone size: .
V gene: TRBV6-6

CDR3 DNA: TGTGCCATCGCCCCCGACGGCCCAGGTAACCAGCCCCAGCATTTT
CDR3 protein: CAIAPDGPGNQPQHF
CDR3 length: 15
D gene: .
J gene: TRBJ1-5
clone size: .
V gene: TRBV10-3

CDR3 DNA: TGTGCCAGCAGTTACCGGGACAGGGGCAGCACCTTC
CDR3 protein: CASSYRDRGSTF
CDR3 length: 12
D gene: TRBD1
J gene: TRBJ1-2
clone size: .
V gene: TRBV6-5

CDR3 DNA: TGTGCCAGCAGCCAAACCGGGAACAGACTTAACACTGAAGCTTTCTTT
CDR3 protein: CASSQTGNRLNTEAFF
CDR3 length: 16
D gene: .
J gene: TRBJ1-1
clone size: .
V gene: TRBV4-2

CDR3 DNA: TGTGCCAGCAGTTACCCCCCCCGTCGTGGCAATCAGCCCCAGCATTTT
CDR3 protein: CASSYPPRRGNQPQHF
CDR3 length: 16
D gene: .
J gene: TRBJ1-5
clone size: .
V gene: TRBV6-2/TRBV6-3